The rows below give T cell receptor beta chains drawn from one sample of a study of beta chain features in type 1 diabetes. Generated by immunoSEQ multiplex PCR, the TCRdb table keeps only in-frame clones and is missing some. The sample has hundreds of thousands of clones, roughly a tenth seen once. The sample taken for sequencing was naive CD4+ T cells from blood. The receptors originated from a man aged 25-45 years with type 1 diabetes. Each CDR3 is given with its conserved first and last residue. A D gene is named only where the DNA matches it firmly. The size field is filled for only some rows; it gives once, few, many or a size class.

clone_size d_call j_call v_call cdr3_aa cdr3_nt
- - TRBJ2-3 TRBV7-9 CASSLARPVDTQYF TGTGCCAGCAGCTTAGCGCGTCCGGTAGATACGCAGTATTTT
few - TRBJ2-6 TRBV4-1 CASSQAPGRGISGANVLTF TGCGCCAGCAGCCAGGCCCCAGGGCGGGGTATCTCTGGGGCCAACGTCCTGACTTTC
few TRBD1 TRBJ2-2 TRBV11-2 CASSLWGQGNTGELFF TGTGCCAGCAGCTTATGGGGACAGGGAAACACCGGGGAGCTGTTTTTT
- TRBD2 TRBJ2-6 TRBV5-4 CASTLGGGHSGANVLTF TGTGCCAGCACCCTCGGGGGGGGCCACTCTGGGGCCAACGTCCTGACTTTC
- - TRBJ1-1 TRBV28 CASSLGSRGAFF TGTGCCAGCAGTTTAGGTTCGAGAGGGGCTTTCTTT
- - TRBJ1-6 TRBV2 CASSVHGQSQF TGTGCCAGCAGTGTGCACGGACAGTCCCAGTTT
few TRBD1 TRBJ1-1 TRBV18 CASAWDRMNTEAFF TGTGCCAGCGCATGGGACAGGATGAACACTGAAGCTTTCTTT
few - TRBJ1-2 TRBV21-1 CASSLHPARGYGYTF TGTGCCAGCAGCCTACACCCCGCGCGGGGCTATGGCTACACCTTC
few TRBD2 TRBJ2-3 TRBV7-2 CASSLGLGTSFLTDTQYF TGTGCCAGCAGCTTAGGCCTGGGGACTAGCTTTTTGACAGATACGCAGTATTTT
- TRBD2 TRBJ2-5 TRBV15 CATSREIAGGQETQYF TGTGCCACCAGCAGAGAGATAGCGGGGGGGCAAGAGACCCAGTACTTC
few - TRBJ2-3 TRBV29-1 CSGSSTDTQYF TGCAGCGGTTCTAGCACAGATACGCAGTATTTT
- - TRBJ2-7 TRBV18 CASSPRRTARSYEQYF TGTGCCAGCTCACCACGGAGAACGGCTCGCTCCTACGAGCAGTACTTC
- - TRBJ2-7 TRBV11-2 CASSSTGTYEQYF TGTGCCAGCAGCTCTACTGGTACCTACGAGCAGTACTTC
- - TRBJ1-5 TRBV30 CAWSLGGIGPQHF TGTGCCTGGAGTCTCGGGGGTATCGGGCCCCAGCATTTT
few TRBD1 TRBJ1-5 TRBV7-2 CASSRDSLSNQPQHF TGTGCCAGCAGCCGGGACAGCCTTAGCAATCAGCCCCAGCATTTT
few TRBD1 TRBJ2-1 TRBV4-1 CASSPGTVVLKYNEQFF TGCGCCAGCAGTCCCGGGACAGTCGTCCTTAAGTACAATGAGCAGTTCTTC
- - TRBJ2-5 TRBV7-3 CASSLKGVETQYF TGTGCCAGCAGCCTAAAGGGGGTTGAGACCCAGTACTTC
- TRBD2 TRBJ2-1 TRBV7-3 CASSLTAGGSYSYNEQFF TGTGCCAGCAGCTTAACCGCCGGGGGGTCCTACTCCTACAATGAGCAGTTCTTC
- - TRBJ2-2 TRBV4-3 CASSQDLGGPPNKELFF TGCGCCAGCAGCCAAGATCTGGGGGGGCCGCCAAATAAGGAGCTGTTTTTT
- - TRBJ2-2 TRBV9 CASSVVQNTGELFF TGTGCCAGCAGCGTAGTACAGAACACCGGGGAGCTGTTTTTT